This T cell receptor (beta chain) was observed in a study of T cell repertoires in cytomegalovirus infection. Study summary: CMV epitopes in the study were HLA-C-restricted (recently identified) and HLA-B-restricted (well studied). Indications of both CMV infection and matching HLA type were provided by public TCR beta signatures.

TCRdb reprocessed the reads with MiXCR, giving one entry per CDR3 protein. Among a few hundred thousand distinct CDR3 sequences listed, roughly 21% were seen once. Trimming cost V 3 bases and J 1 base, with 3 bases left between them. The CDR3 sequence is 14 residues long. Looked up from germline, CDR1 is KGHDR and CDR2 is SFDVKD. This clonotype came up many times. What it recognizes is unknown. Study-level results: Cumulated frequencies of public TCR beta families served to identify carriers of CMV plus the relevant HLA. Predominance within the ex vivo response was attributable to HLA-C-restricted CMV-specific TCR beta clonotypes.

V usage is TRBV24-1 and J usage is TRBJ2-6; D not resolved. This clonotype was obtained from a human donor in good health (CMV status not recorded). Some clones in this sample may be carry-over from other donors' samples. The sample in question was cultured PBMCs, obtained from culture after CMV antigen stimulation. CDR3 sequence: CATSDVSGANVLTF. For the CDR3, the DNA is TGTGCCACCAGTGATGTGTCTGGGGCCAACGTCCTGACTTTC.